This TCR beta chain was captured in a study of cytomegalovirus exposure and HLA in healthy donors. Overall study findings and caveats: Highest at DRB1 and lowest at HLA-C, TCR association rates differed among HLA loci in a later analysis. TCR beta chain V- and J-gene trimming was linked, in a later analysis, to a missense variant in DCLRE1C. One later analysis reportedly identified an Asian-associated ancestry cluster that showed fewer N-insertions than the roughly 700-donor mean.

With regard to this clone: Its antigen remains unknown.

This CDR3 spans 15 amino acids. The PCR employed 60 Vbeta primers together with 13 Jbeta primers. Source study methods: The authors later counted roughly 79 million unique TCR beta chains, roughly 10 million of them shared. Generated by immunoSEQ multiplex PCR, the TCRdb table keeps only in-frame clones and is missing some. V and J calls and clone size are those listed in that table; D and trimming were worked out from the DNA. The table has some 140,000 clones, roughly 83% seen once. The origin of this receptor is a female donor in good health and CMV-seronegative. V usage is TRBV7-5 and J usage is TRBJ1-2; TRBD1, the D gene given by the table, was not confirmed from the DNA. TRBV7-5 is noted as a pseudogene. The specimen was PBMCs. The CDR3 nucleotides are TGTGTCAGAAGCCCAGGGTCCCCAGGGGGCCTTGGCTACACCTTC. Amino acid sequence: CVRSPGSPGGLGYTF.